These 24 T cell receptor beta chains came from one sample sequenced in a study of neurological immune-mediated disorders. TCRdb reprocessed the 5' RACE reads via MiXCR and lists one record per CDR3 protein. Of tens of thousands of distinct CDR3 sequences listed, roughly 12% are singletons. Material for sequencing was PBMCs. The source is a man aged 55 to 70 in good health.

This clonotype was detected many times. The rearrangement links TRBV29-1 to TRBJ1-1; 8 bases line up with TRBD1. Looked up from germline, CDR1 is SQVTM and CDR2 is ANQGSEA. The J segment lost 2 bases and the V segment lost 6 bases, leaving 5 bases of the junction unmatched. This CDR3 is built from 13 residues. The CDR3 loop reads CSVAQGGNTEAFF. CDR3 nucleotide sequence: TGCAGCGTGGCACAGGGGGGAAACACTGAAGCTTTCTTT.

This clonotype has more than one count but fewer than ten. The rearrangement links TRBV5-6 to TRBJ2-1, with D possibly being TRBD1 (5 bases). The ends were cut back, 2 bases at V and 1 base at J, with 10 bases in the middle. This CDR3 region has 15 residues. Germline CDR1 SGHDT, CDR2 YYEEEE. The CDR3 DNA reads as TGTGCCAGCAGCTTCAGGGAAAATTCCTACAATGAGCAGTTCTTC. Translated: CASSFRENSYNEQFF.

This clonotype is labeled medium-sized. The J gene is TRBJ1-3, the V gene TRBV5-1; D not resolved. The length of the CDR3 is 14 residues. The V gene's germline CDR1 is SGHRS and CDR2 YFSETQ. V shed 3 bases and J shed 0 bases, with 7 bases lying between them. This CDR3 is CASSSSSSGNTIYF. Written as DNA, the CDR3 is TGCGCCAGCAGCTCATCTTCCTCTGGAAACACCATATATTTT.

The gene calls are TRBV7-6 and TRBJ1-1; unclear D gene. Trimming removed 5 bases at V and 0 bases at J, with 7 bases between. Germline CDR1 SGHVS, CDR2 FNYEAQ. The CDR3 contains 13 residues. This chain's CDR3 is CASSDGLNTEAFF. As DNA, the CDR3 is TGTGCCAGCAGCGACGGACTGAACACTGAAGCTTTCTTT.

This clonotype was recorded at least ten times. J is TRBJ2-3 and V is TRBV20-1; tentatively, D is TRBD2 (5 bases). V was clipped by 4 bases and J by 7 bases, with 12 bases between them. Germline loops: CDR1 DFQATT, CDR2 SNEGSKA (reference sequence). The CDR3 runs to 12 residues. DNA of the CDR3: TGCAGTGCTACGCGGGCGGACTATACGCAGTATTTT. Encoded protein: CSATRADYTQYF.

Ten or more counts support this clonotype. The V and J genes are TRBV12-5 and TRBJ1-2; D unresolved. Trimming left V 0 bases short and J 6 bases short, with 17 bases between. Germline CDR1 is LGHNT and CDR2 is FRNRAP. This CDR3 has 16 residues. For the CDR3, the DNA is TGTGCTAGTGGTTTGGTAGTGTCGTTTTTGGTAAATGGCTACACCTTC. This encodes CASGLVVSFLVNGYTF.

This clonotype was found many times. The chain couples TRBV5-1 to TRBJ1-1, with a tentative D call TRBD1 (6 bases). V lost 4 bases to trimming and J lost 6 bases, with 22 bases between them. Germline V lookup: CDR1 SGHRS, CDR2 YFSETQ. The CDR3 is 16 amino acids. CDR3 nucleotides: TGCGCCAGCAGCACAGCAGGGGCAGCTAGCACCGCTGAAGCTTTCTTT. This sequence encodes CASSTAGAASTAEAFF.

Many counts were recorded for this clonotype. The gene calls are TRBV10-3 and TRBJ1-5; a possible D gene is TRBD1 (6 bases). The CDR3 contains 16 residues. Looked up from germline, CDR1 is ENHRY and CDR2 is SYGVKD. V was cut by 2 bases and J by 1 base, with 12 bases left in between. For the CDR3, the DNA is TGTGCCATCAGTGAGATCGGGGGGCAGAGCAATCAGCCCCAGCATTTT. Amino acids: CAISEIGGQSNQPQHF.

In its sample, this clonotype was seen many times. The chain links TRBV9 to TRBJ2-3; D is unclear. Deletions cut 4 bases from V and 4 bases from J, with 13 bases between. This CDR3 region has 14 residues. CDR1 SGDLS and CDR2 YYNGEE come from the germline V gene. The CDR3 DNA reads TGTGCCAGCAGCTCCACCGTGTTCGCAGATACGCAGTATTTT. This sequence encodes CASSSTVFADTQYF.

This clonotype was picked up many times. The chain is built from TRBV6-5 and TRBJ2-7; 8 bases are a match to TRBD1. CDR1 and CDR2 (germline): MNHEY, SVGAGI. This CDR3 spans 15 amino acids. J gave up 2 bases and V 6 bases, and 9 bases lay outside the gene matches. CDR3 DNA: TGTGCCAGCAGAAACCGGGACAGGAGAACCTACGAGCAGTACTTC. Protein sequence: CASRNRDRRTYEQYF.

This clonotype was recorded at least ten times. J is TRBJ1-1 and V is TRBV20-1, with D hard to call. Germline values: CDR1 DFQATT, CDR2 SNEGSKA (reference sequence). V gave up 1 base and J gave up 1 base, with 10 bases separating them. The CDR3 is 14 residues long. Written as DNA, the CDR3 is TGCAGTGCTAGAGTGGCGGAAAAGAACACTGAAGCTTTCTTT. Translated, it gives CSARVAEKNTEAFF.

This clonotype was recorded many times. The missing conserved phenylalanine or tryptophan at the end of this CDR3 makes a read error likely. The DNA is omitted, as the CDR3 cannot be located on it reliably, and the CDR3 follows TCRdb's listing. The chain carries TRBV29-1 and TRBJ1-2. Germline V gene lookup returns CDR1 SQVTM and CDR2 ANQGSEA. Counting both end residues, the CDR3 totals 11 amino acids. CDR3 sequence reads: CSVDPDTGGLV.

The rearrangement uses TRBV6-6 and TRBJ2-3; D may be TRBD1 or TRBD2 (6 bases each). V lost 6 bases and J 1 base, leaving 11 bases between the germline ends. The length of the CDR3 is 14 residues. CDR1 and CDR2 (germline): MNHNY, SVGAGI (reference sequence). The CDR3 DNA follows: TGTGCCAGCAGACTCGGGGGCCGCACAGATACGCAGTATTTT. Protein sequence: CASRLGGRTDTQYF.

This clonotype has at least ten counts. This chain links TRBV7-2 with TRBJ2-5; 8 bases match TRBD2. This CDR3 comprises 15 residues. The V and J ends lost 6 bases and 5 bases, in that order; junction bases with no gene match: 11. The germline CDR1 and CDR2 sequences are SGHTA and FQGNSA. The CDR3 region has the DNA TGTGCCAGCAGGGGCAGCGGGAGCGTCTGGGAGACCCAGTACTTC. Encoded protein: CASRGSGSVWETQYF.

This clonotype has at least ten counts. This chain links TRBV29-1 with TRBJ1-1; tentatively, D is TRBD1 (5 bases). CDR3 length equals 12 residues. V was trimmed by 6 bases and J by 5 bases, leaving 13 bases between them. Germline V gene data show CDR1 as SQVTM and CDR2 as ANQGSEA. The CDR3 here is CSVFHGGTEAFF. As DNA, the CDR3 is TGCAGCGTCTTCCATGGGGGGACTGAAGCTTTCTTT.

Worth noting for this clonotype: An end of the junction does not agree with germline; a read error may underlie this. The chain joins TRBV7-2 to TRBJ1-1; no clear D. The germline CDR1 and CDR2 sequences are SGHTA and FQGNSA. CDR3 length equals 11 residues. CDR3 coding DNA: TGTGCCTGCAGCTTAATCTTAGGTTCTTTCTTT. This translates into CACSLILGSFF. The full variable domain, its missing parts supplied by reference TRBV7-2 and TRBJ1-1, is GAGVSQSPSNKVTEKGKDVELRCDPISGHTALYWYRQSLGQGLEFLIYFQGNSAPDKSGLPSDRFSAERTGGSVSTLTIQRTQQEDSAVYLCACSLILGSFFGQGTRLTVV.

This clonotype was recorded many times. This may be a read error: a much more frequent sequence differs by one nucleotide. V is TRBV2 and J is TRBJ2-3, with 9 bases matching TRBD1. The CDR3 has 15 amino acids. Germline V lookup: CDR1 SNHLY, CDR2 FYNNEI. The CDR3 DNA reads TGTGCCAACAGTGATTTCGGGACAGGGATAGATACGCAGTATTTT. Protein: CANSDFGTGIDTQYF.

This clonotype has ten or more counts. The V and J genes are TRBV9 and TRBJ2-3; D is uncertain. V shed 0 bases and J shed 0 bases, with 8 bases lying between them. The CDR3 spans 15 residues. Germline V gene data show CDR1 as SGDLS and CDR2 as YYNGEE. CDR3 loop: CASSVGAGSTDTQYF. In DNA form, the CDR3 reads TGTGCCAGCAGCGTAGGGGCCGGGAGCACAGATACGCAGTATTTT.

This clonotype has ten or more counts. The chain recombines TRBV10-1 with TRBJ2-7; 10 positions agree with TRBD2. V lost 6 bases, J lost 2 bases, and 4 bases stayed unmatched. The CDR3 is 14 residues long. Germline V gives CDR1 WNHNN, CDR2 SYGVQD (reference sequence). The DNA of the CDR3 is TGCGCCAGCAGCTCTAGCGGGGGAACCTACGAGCAGTACTTC. This gives the protein CASSSSGGTYEQYF.

This clonotype was observed many times. The CDR3 reads CSAGPSDTTDTQYF. CDR3 bases: TGCAGTGCCGGGCCTAGCGACACCACAGATACGCAGTATTTT. The chain joins TRBV20-1 to TRBJ2-3; D might be TRBD2 (6 bases). The CDR3 has 14 amino acids. Trimming took 6 bases from V and 2 from J, leaving 15 bases between them. Germline V gene lookup returns CDR1 DFQATT and CDR2 SNEGSKA (reference sequence).

This clonotype was counted ten times or more. The V call is TRBV6-6, the J call TRBJ2-3; D is possibly TRBD1 or TRBD2 (5 bases each). Trimming took 6 bases from V and 2 from J, leaving 15 bases between them. In germline, CDR1 is MNHNY, CDR2 SVGAGI (reference sequence). This CDR3 is built from 15 residues. CDR3 sequence reads: CASSGPGTYTDTQYF. DNA of the CDR3: TGTGCCAGCAGCGGTCCCGGGACCTACACAGATACGCAGTATTTT.

This clonotype appeared many times. The rearrangement uses TRBV27 and TRBJ1-1; D remains ambiguous. V was trimmed by 2 bases and J by 6 bases, leaving 10 bases between them. The CDR3 consists of 13 residues. Germline V gene sequence: CDR1 MNHEY, CDR2 SMNVEV (reference sequence). The CDR3 sequence: CASSLIWEAEAFF. CDR3 in DNA: TGTGCCAGCAGTTTAATTTGGGAGGCTGAAGCTTTCTTT.

The table lists this clonotype with many counts. The chain carries TRBV12-3 or TRBV12-4 and TRBJ2-7; 8 bases agree with TRBD1. V was clipped by 7 bases and J by 1 base; unmatched bases: 9. The length of the CDR3 is 15 residues. The CDR3 DNA reads as TGTGCCAGCACCAAGGGACAGGCTGAATCCTACGAGCAGTACTTC. Translating gives CASTKGQAESYEQYF.

This clonotype was recorded many times. CDR3 nucleotides: TGTGCCAGCAGGATATTTGCAGGCTACACCTTC. Protein product: CASRIFAGYTF. The chain uses TRBV7-2 and TRBJ1-2, with D hard to call. The CDR3 is 11 amino acids. V gave up 6 bases and J gave up 8 bases, with 10 bases separating them. The germline V gene has CDR1 SGHTA and CDR2 FQGNSA. Based on the CDR3 plus reference TRBV7-2 and TRBJ1-2, the full variable domain is GAGVSQSPSNKVTEKGKDVELRCDPISGHTALYWYRQSLGQGLEFLIYFQGNSAPDKSGLPSDRFSAERTGGSVSTLTIQRTQQEDSAVYLCASRIFAGYTFGSGTRLTVV.